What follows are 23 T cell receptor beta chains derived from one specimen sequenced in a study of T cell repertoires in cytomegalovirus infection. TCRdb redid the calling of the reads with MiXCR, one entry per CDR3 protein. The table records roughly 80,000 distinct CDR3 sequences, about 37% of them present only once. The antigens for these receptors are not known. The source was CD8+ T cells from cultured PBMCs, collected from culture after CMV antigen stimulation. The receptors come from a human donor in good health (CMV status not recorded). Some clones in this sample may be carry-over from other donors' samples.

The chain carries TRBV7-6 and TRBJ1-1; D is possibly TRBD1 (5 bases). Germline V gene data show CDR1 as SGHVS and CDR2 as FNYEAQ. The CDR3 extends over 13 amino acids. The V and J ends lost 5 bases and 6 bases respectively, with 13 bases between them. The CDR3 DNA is TGTGCCAGCAGCCTCGGGACTGGGGCTGAAGCTTTCTTT. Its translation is CASSLGTGAEAFF.

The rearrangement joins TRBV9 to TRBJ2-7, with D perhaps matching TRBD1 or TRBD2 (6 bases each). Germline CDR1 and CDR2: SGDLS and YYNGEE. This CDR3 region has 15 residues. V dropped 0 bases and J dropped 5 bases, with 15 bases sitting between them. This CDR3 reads CASSVEGVSGDEQYF. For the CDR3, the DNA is TGTGCCAGCAGCGTAGAGGGGGTCTCGGGAGACGAGCAGTACTTC.

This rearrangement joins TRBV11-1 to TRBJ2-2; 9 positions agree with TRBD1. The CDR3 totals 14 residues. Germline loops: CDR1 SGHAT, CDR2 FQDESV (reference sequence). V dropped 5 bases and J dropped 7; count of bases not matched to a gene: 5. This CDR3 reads CASSTPTGGGELFF. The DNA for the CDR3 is TGTGCCAGCAGCACCCCGACAGGGGGCGGGGAGCTGTTTTTT. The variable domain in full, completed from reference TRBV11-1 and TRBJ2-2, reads EAEVAQSPRYKITEKSQAVAFWCDPISGHATLYWYRQILGQGPELLVQFQDESVVDDSQLPKDRFSAERLKGVDSTLKIQPAELGDSAMYLCASSTPTGGGELFFGEGSRLTVL.

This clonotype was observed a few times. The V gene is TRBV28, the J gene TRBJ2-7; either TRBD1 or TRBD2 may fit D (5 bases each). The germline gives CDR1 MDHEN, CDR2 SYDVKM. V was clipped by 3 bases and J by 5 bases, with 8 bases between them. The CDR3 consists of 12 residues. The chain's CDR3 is CASSFGADEQYF. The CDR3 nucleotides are TGTGCCAGCAGTTTCGGGGCCGACGAGCAGTACTTC. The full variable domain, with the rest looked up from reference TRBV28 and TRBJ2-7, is DVKVTQSSRYLVKRTGEKVFLECVQDMDHENMFWYRQDPGLGLRLIYFSYDVKMKEKGDIPEGYSVSREKKERFSLILESASTNQTSMYLCASSFGADEQYFGPGTRLTVT.

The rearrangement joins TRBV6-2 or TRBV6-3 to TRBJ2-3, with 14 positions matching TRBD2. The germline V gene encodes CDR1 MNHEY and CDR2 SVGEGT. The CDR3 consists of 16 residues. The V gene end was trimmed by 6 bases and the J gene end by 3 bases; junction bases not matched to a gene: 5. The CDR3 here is CASRTRTSGGTDTQYF. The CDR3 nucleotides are TGTGCCAGCAGAACCCGGACTAGCGGGGGGACAGATACGCAGTATTTT.

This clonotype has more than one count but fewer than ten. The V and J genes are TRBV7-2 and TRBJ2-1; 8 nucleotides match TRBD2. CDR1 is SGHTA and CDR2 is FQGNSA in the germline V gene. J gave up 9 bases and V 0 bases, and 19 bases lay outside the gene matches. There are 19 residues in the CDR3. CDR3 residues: CASSLAWVLGGGYHCEQFF. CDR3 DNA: TGTGCCAGCAGCTTAGCCTGGGTTCTGGGCGGGGGGTACCATTGTGAGCAGTTCTTC.

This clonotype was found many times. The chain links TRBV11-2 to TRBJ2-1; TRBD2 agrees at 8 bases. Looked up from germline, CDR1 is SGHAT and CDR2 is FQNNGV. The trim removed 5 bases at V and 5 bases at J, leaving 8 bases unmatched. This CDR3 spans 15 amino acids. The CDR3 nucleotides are TGTGCCAGCAGCCCCGGGGGGGCATCGGACAATGAGCAGTTCTTC. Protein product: CASSPGGASDNEQFF. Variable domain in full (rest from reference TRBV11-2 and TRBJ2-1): EAGVAQSPRYKIIEKRQSVAFWCNPISGHATLYWYQQILGQGPKLLIQFQNNGVVDDSQLPKDRFSAERLKGVDSTLKIQPAKLEDSAVYLCASSPGGASDNEQFFGPGTRLTVL.

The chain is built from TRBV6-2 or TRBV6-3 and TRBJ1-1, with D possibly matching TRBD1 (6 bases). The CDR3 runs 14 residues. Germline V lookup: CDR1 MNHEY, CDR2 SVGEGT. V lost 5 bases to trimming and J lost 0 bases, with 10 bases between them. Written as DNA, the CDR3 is TGTGCCAGCAGTAATCGGGGGCTGAACACTGAAGCTTTCTTT. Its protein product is CASSNRGLNTEAFF.

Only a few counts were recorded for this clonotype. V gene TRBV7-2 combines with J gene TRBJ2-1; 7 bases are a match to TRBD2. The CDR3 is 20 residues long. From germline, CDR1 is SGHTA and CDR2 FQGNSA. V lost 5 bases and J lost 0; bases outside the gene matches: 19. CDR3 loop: CASSPQLADLPPSSYNEQFF. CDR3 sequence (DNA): TGTGCCAGCAGCCCGCAGCTAGCGGACCTTCCCCCGAGCTCCTACAATGAGCAGTTCTTC.

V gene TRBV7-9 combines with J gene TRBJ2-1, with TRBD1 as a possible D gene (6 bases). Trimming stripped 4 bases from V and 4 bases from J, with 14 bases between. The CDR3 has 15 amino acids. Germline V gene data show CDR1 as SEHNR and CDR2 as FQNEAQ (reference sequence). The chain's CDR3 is CASSSDRTLYNEQFF. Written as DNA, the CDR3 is TGTGCCAGCAGCTCCGACAGGACCTTATACAATGAGCAGTTCTTC.

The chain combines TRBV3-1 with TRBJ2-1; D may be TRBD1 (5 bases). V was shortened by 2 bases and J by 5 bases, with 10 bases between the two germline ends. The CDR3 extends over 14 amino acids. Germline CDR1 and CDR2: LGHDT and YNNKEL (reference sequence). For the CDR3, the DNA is TGTGCCAGCAGCCAATCAGGGCTCCACAATGAGCAGTTCTTC. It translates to CASSQSGLHNEQFF.

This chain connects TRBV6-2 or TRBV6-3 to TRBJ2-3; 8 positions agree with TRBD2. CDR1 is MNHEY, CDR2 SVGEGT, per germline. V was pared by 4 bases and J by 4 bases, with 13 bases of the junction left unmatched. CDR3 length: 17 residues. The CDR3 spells CASSWERGLPGADTQYF. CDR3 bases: TGTGCCAGCAGTTGGGAGCGGGGGCTCCCCGGCGCAGATACGCAGTATTTT.

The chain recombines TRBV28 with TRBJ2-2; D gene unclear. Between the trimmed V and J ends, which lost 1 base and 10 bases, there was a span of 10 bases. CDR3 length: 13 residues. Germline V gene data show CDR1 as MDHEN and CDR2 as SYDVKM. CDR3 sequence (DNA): TGTGCCAGCAGTTTATCCCGTCGTAAGGAGCTGTTTTTT. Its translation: CASSLSRRKELFF.

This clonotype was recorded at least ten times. CDR3 nucleotide sequence: TGTGCCAGCAGCCATAGACTAGCCAGGGAGACCCAGTACTTC. It codes for CASSHRLARETQYF. The chain combines TRBV7-6 with TRBJ2-5; TRBD2 aligns across 7 bases. V lost 5 bases and J lost 5; bases outside the gene matches: 8. Looked up from germline, CDR1 is SGHVS and CDR2 is FNYEAQ. This CDR3 region has 14 residues.

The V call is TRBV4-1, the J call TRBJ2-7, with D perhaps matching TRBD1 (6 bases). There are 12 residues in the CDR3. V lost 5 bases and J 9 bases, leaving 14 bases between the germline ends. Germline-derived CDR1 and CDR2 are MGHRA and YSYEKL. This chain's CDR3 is CASSGPQGRQYF. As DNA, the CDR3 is TGCGCCAGCAGCGGTCCGCAGGGGCGGCAGTACTTC.

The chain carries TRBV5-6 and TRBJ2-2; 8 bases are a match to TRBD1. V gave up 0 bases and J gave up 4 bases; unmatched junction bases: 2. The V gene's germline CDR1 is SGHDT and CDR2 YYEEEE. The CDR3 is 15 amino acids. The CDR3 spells CASSLGTGFTGELFF. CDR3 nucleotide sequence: TGTGCCAGCAGCTTGGGGACAGGGTTCACCGGGGAGCTGTTTTTT.

The CDR3 region is CATNDISGANVLTF. DNA of the CDR3: TGTGCCACCAACGACATCTCTGGGGCCAACGTCCTGACTTTC. This sequence joins TRBV15 and TRBJ2-6; D not certain. Trimming cost V 7 bases and J 0 bases, with 7 bases left between them. The CDR3 runs to 14 residues. The V gene's germline CDR1 is LNHNV and CDR2 YYDKDF (reference sequence).

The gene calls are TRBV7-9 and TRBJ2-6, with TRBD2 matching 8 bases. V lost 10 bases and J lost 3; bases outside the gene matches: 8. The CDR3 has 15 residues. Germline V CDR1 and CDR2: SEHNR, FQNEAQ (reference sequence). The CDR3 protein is CAIPGTRDGANVLTF. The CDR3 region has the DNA TGTGCCATCCCCGGGACTAGAGATGGGGCCAACGTCCTGACTTTC.

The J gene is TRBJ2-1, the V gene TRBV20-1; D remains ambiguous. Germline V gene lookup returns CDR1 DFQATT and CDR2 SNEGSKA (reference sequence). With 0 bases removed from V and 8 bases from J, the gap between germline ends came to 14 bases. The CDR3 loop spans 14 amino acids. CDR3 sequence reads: CSARDPNQGYEQFF. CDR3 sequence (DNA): TGCAGTGCTAGAGACCCAAATCAAGGCTATGAGCAGTTCTTC.

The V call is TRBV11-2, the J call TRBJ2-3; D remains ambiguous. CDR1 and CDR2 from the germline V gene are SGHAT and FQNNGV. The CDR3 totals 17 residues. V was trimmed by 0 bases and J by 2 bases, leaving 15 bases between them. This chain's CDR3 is CASSLDRMDGYTDTQYF. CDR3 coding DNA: TGTGCCAGCAGCTTAGATCGGATGGACGGATACACAGATACGCAGTATTTT.

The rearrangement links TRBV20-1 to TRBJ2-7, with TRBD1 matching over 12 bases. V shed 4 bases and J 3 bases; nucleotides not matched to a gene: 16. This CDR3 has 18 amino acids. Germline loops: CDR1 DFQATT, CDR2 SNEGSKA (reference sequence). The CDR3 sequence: CSATAIGTGGGGDYEQYF. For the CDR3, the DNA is TGCAGTGCTACGGCGATTGGGACAGGGGGCGGGGGAGACTACGAGCAGTACTTC.

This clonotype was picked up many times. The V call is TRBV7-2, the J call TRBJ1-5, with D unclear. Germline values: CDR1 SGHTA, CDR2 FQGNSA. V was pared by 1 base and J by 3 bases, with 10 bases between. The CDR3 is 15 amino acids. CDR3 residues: CASSLGVAFNQPQHF. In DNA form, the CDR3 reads TGTGCCAGCAGCTTAGGCGTCGCCTTCAATCAGCCCCAGCATTTT.

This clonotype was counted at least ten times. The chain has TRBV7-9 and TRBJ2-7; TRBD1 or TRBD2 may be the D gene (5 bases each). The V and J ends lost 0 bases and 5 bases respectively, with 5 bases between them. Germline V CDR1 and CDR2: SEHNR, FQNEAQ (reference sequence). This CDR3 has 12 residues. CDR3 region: CASSLAGDEQYF. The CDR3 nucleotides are TGTGCCAGCAGCTTAGCGGGGGACGAGCAGTACTTC.